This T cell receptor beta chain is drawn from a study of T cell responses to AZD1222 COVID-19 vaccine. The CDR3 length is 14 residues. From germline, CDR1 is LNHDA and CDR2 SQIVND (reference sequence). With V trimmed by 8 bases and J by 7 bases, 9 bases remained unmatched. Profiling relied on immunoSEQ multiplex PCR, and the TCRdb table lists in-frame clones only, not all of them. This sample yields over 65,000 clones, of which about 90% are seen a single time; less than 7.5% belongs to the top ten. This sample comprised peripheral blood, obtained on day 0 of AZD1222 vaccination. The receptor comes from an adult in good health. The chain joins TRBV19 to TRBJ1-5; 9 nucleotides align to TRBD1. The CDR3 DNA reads TGTGCCAGTCGATCACAGGGGGCCGGACAGCCCCAGCATTTT. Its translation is CASRSQGAGQPQHF.